The source of this T cell receptor (beta chain) is a study of blood T cell repertoires in COVID-19. Across the study: Samples came from the United States, Italy and Spain, spanning acute and convalescent COVID-19.

Original handling: By means of reference gene primer amplification, nucleated cell counts were estimated. Only in-frame clones appear in the TCRdb table, and some are missing; sequencing was by immunoSEQ multiplex PCR. V, J and clone size reflect that table, while D and trimming were determined from the DNA. The table shows 100,000 or so clones, with 80% to 95% occurring only once. Losses at the gene ends were 5 bases for V and 1 base for J; bases not matched to a gene: 8. Germline CDR1 is MDHEN and CDR2 is SYDVKM. The CDR3 is 16 amino acids. The genes are TRBV28 and TRBJ1-5; 7 bases fit TRBD1. Specimen: peripheral blood. The clonotype comes from a man in his 70s with acute or convalescent COVID-19. CDR3 sequence: CASSPGQILSNQPQHF. In DNA, the CDR3 is TGTGCCAGCAGTCCGGGACAGATACTCAGCAATCAGCCCCAGCATTTT. Supplemented by reference TRBV28 and TRBJ1-5, the full variable domain reads DVKVTQSSRYLVKRTGEKVFLECVQDMDHENMFWYRQDPGLGLRLIYFSYDVKMKEKGDIPEGYSVSREKKERFSLILESASTNQTSMYLCASSPGQILSNQPQHFGDGTRLSIL.